The 22 T cell receptor beta chains in this list originate from one sample, sequenced in a study of blood T cell repertoires in COVID-19. The assay was immunoSEQ multiplex PCR, and TCRdb's table has in-frame clones only and misses some. The sample shows roughly 87,000 clones, approximately 85% of them seen only once. The sequencing sample was made of peripheral blood. The receptors stem from a human donor in a cohort sampled during active COVID-19.

This clone has just one count. The rearrangement uses TRBV5-4 and TRBJ2-7; 10 bases align to TRBD1. Germline CDR1 is SGHNT and CDR2 is YYREEE (reference sequence). V trimming: 1 base; J trimming: 0 bases; junction bases outside the gene matches: 4. The CDR3 spans 16 residues. The CDR3 coding sequence is TGTGCCAGCAGCTTGTTCCGGGACAGGGGCTCCTACGAGCAGTACTTC. Residues: CASSLFRDRGSYEQYF. Full variable domain (outside the CDR3, taken from reference TRBV5-4 and TRBJ2-7): ETGVTQSPTHLIKTRGQQVTLRCSSQSGHNTVSWYQQALGQGPQFIFQYYREEENGRGNFPPRFSGLQFPNYSSELNVNALELDDSALYLCASSLFRDRGSYEQYFGPGTRLTVT.

The genes are TRBV12-3 or TRBV12-4 and TRBJ2-5; 9 bases are shared with TRBD1. V lost 6 bases, J lost 4 bases, and 3 bases stayed unmatched. The CDR3 is 13 residues long. This CDR3 reads CASRKDRGETQYF. As DNA, the CDR3 is TGTGCCAGCAGAAAGGACAGGGGAGAGACCCAGTACTTC.

The chain has TRBV7-2 and TRBJ2-7, with 10 bases matching TRBD2. Trimming at V came to 1 base and at J to 6 bases, leaving 6 bases not matched to a gene. This CDR3 spans 15 amino acids. CDR1 and CDR2 (germline): SGHTA, FQGNSA. The CDR3 nucleotides are TGTGCCAGCAGCTTAGATGCTAGCGGGAGCGGCGAGCAGTACTTC. This encodes CASSLDASGSGEQYF.

In this sample, this clone turned up once. This chain joins TRBV19 and TRBJ2-1; TRBD2 is a possible D gene (7 bases). The ends were cut back, 7 bases at V and 7 bases at J, with 17 bases in the middle. The CDR3 covers 14 residues. The germline V gene encodes CDR1 LNHDA and CDR2 SQIVND (reference sequence). CDR3: CASTRGGGNNEQFF. The CDR3 nucleotides read TGTGCCAGTACCCGAGGGGGGGGGAATAATGAGCAGTTCTTC.

V gene TRBV29-1 combines with J gene TRBJ1-1; D unresolved. This CDR3 contains 13 residues. Germline V lookup: CDR1 SQVTM, CDR2 ANQGSEA. Trimming shortened V by 3 bases and J by 0 bases, and 8 bases separated the two germline ends. CDR3 region: CSVEGRLNTEAFF. The CDR3 bases are TGCAGCGTTGAGGGCCGGTTGAACACTGAAGCTTTCTTT.

This sequence joins TRBV10-1 and TRBJ2-3; no reliable D call. Germline V gives CDR1 WNHNN, CDR2 SYGVQD (reference sequence). This CDR3 spans 14 amino acids. The V gene lost 4 bases and the J gene lost 1 base, with 9 bases spanning the gap. The CDR3 region has the DNA TGCGCCAGCAGTGTGCAACGGGGCACAGATACGCAGTATTTT. Protein sequence: CASSVQRGTDTQYF.

V and J are TRBV15 and TRBJ1-6; unclear D gene. This CDR3 is built from 14 residues. Germline V lookup: CDR1 LNHNV, CDR2 YYDKDF (reference sequence). V shed 6 bases and J shed 7 bases, with 13 bases lying between them. CDR3 nucleotides: TGTGCCACCAGTGACGGGTTCCTCAATTCACCCCTCCACTTT. Translated, it gives CATSDGFLNSPLHF.

The chain recombines TRBV5-4 with TRBJ1-1; D call uncertain. The CDR3 is 12 amino acids. V was cut by 4 bases and J by 3 bases, with 7 bases left in between. Germline V gives CDR1 SGHNT, CDR2 YYREEE (reference sequence). CDR3 coding DNA: TGTGCCAGCAGCCCCGGTGACACTGAAGCTTTCTTT. This codes for CASSPGDTEAFF.

V and J are TRBV7-2 and TRBJ2-1, with 11 bases identical to TRBD1. Germline lookup yields CDR1 SGHTA and CDR2 FQGNSA. This CDR3 is built from 15 residues. The V gene end was trimmed by 6 bases and the J gene end by 2 bases; junction bases not matched to a gene: 3. The CDR3 DNA reads as TGTGCCAGCAGAAGGACAGGGGGCACCTACAATGAGCAGTTCTTC. It codes for CASRRTGGTYNEQFF. The full variable domain, its missing parts supplied by reference TRBV7-2 and TRBJ2-1, is GAGVSQSPSNKVTEKGKDVELRCDPISGHTALYWYRQSLGQGLEFLIYFQGNSAPDKSGLPSDRFSAERTGGSVSTLTIQRTQQEDSAVYLCASRRTGGTYNEQFFGPGTRLTVL.

The chain carries TRBV11-2 and TRBJ2-2; TRBD1 aligns across 11 bases. This CDR3 contains 15 residues. Trimming took 4 bases from V and 4 from J; bases not matched to a gene: 2. Germline V gene sequence: CDR1 SGHAT, CDR2 FQNNGV. The CDR3 DNA is TGTGCCAGCAGCTCTGGACAGGGGGCCACCGGGGAGCTGTTTTTT. It is translated as CASSSGQGATGELFF.

The chain couples TRBV15 to TRBJ1-5; D is unresolved. The CDR3 loop spans 14 amino acids. CDR1 LNHNV and CDR2 YYDKDF come from the germline V gene (reference sequence). Trimming took 0 bases from V and 7 from J, leaving 10 bases between them. In DNA, the CDR3 is TGTGCCACCAGCAGAGATTCGGGGTTACAGCCCCAGCATTTT. Residues: CATSRDSGLQPQHF.

The chain joins TRBV6-2 or TRBV6-3 to TRBJ1-2; TRBD1 matches 9 bases. The CDR3 is 13 residues long. CDR1 is MNHEY, CDR2 SVGEGT, per germline. Trimming cost V 2 bases and J 6 bases; bases outside gene matches: 1. The CDR3 region has the DNA TGTGCCAGCAGTTACCGGACAGGGGATGGCTACACCTTC. Translating gives CASSYRTGDGYTF.

The chain has TRBV7-2 and TRBJ2-3, with D tentatively TRBD2 (6 bases). The germline CDR1 and CDR2 sequences are SGHTA and FQGNSA. CDR3 length: 15 residues. The germline V and J ends were trimmed by 1 base and 2 bases, with 10 bases remaining between them. The CDR3, as DNA: TGTGCCAGCAGCTTAGTCGGCGGGGACACAGATACGCAGTATTTT. Its translation is CASSLVGGDTDTQYF.

The J gene is TRBJ2-3, the V gene TRBV11-2, with D perhaps TRBD2 (5 bases). V lost 2 bases to trimming and J lost 1 base, with 7 bases between them. From germline, CDR1 is SGHAT and CDR2 FQNNGV. The CDR3 consists of 14 residues. This CDR3 reads CASSLLRGTDTQYF. The CDR3 DNA is TGTGCCAGCAGCTTATTGCGGGGCACAGATACGCAGTATTTT.

The rearrangement joins TRBV29-1 to TRBJ1-1, with D hard to call. The germline CDR1 and CDR2 sequences are SQVTM and ANQGSEA. CDR3 length equals 11 residues. The V end was cut by 6 bases, the J end by 0 bases, with 5 bases between. The CDR3 protein is CSVRVNTEAFF. The DNA of the CDR3 is TGCAGCGTGCGAGTGAACACTGAAGCTTTCTTT.

The gene calls are TRBV6-6 and TRBJ1-2; D call uncertain. CDR1 and CDR2 from the germline V gene are MNHNY and SVGAGI (reference sequence). The V end lost 4 bases, the J end lost 2 bases, and 8 bases lay between the germline ends. This CDR3 region has 13 residues. Here the CDR3 DNA reads TGTGCCAGCAGTTTAGGAGGAAACTATGGCTACACCTTC. It codes for CASSLGGNYGYTF.

This sequence joins TRBV18 and TRBJ2-1; a weak D match, TRBD2 (7 bases). The CDR3 is made up of 15 amino acids. CDR1 and CDR2 from the germline V gene are KGHSH and LQKENI. Trimming pared 0 bases from V and 7 bases from J, leaving 13 bases between. The CDR3 region has the DNA TGTGCCAGCTCACCACCTCGGGGGGCGGTAAATGAGCAGTTCTTC. Protein product: CASSPPRGAVNEQFF. The full variable domain, in which reference TRBV18 and TRBJ2-1 provide the parts outside the CDR3, is NAGVMQNPRHLVRRRGQEARLRCSPMKGHSHVYWYRQLPEEGLKFMVYLQKENIIDESGMPKERFSAEFPKEGPSILRIQQVVRGDSAAYFCASSPPRGAVNEQFFGPGTRLTVL.

Points on this clone: This CDR3 is also generated by other DNA sequences in the sample. This chain links TRBV3-1 (or the pseudogene TRBV3-2) with TRBJ2-5; D might be TRBD2 (7 bases). The CDR3 runs to 14 residues. V lost 3 bases, J lost 5 bases, and 13 bases lay in between. Germline V lookup: CDR1 LGHDT, CDR2 YNNKEL (reference sequence). The CDR3 is CASSQGGGRETQYF. The CDR3 DNA reads as TGTGCCAGCAGCCAGGGCGGGGGCAGGGAGACCCAGTACTTC.

The V gene is TRBV6-2 or TRBV6-3, the J gene TRBJ2-1; 11 positions match TRBD2. The CDR3 is 15 residues long. V shed 6 bases, J shed 6 bases, and the junction held 7 bases outside the gene matches. From germline, CDR1 is MNHEY and CDR2 SVGEGT. This CDR3 reads CASSSTSGNINEQFF. For the CDR3, the DNA is TGTGCCAGCAGCTCGACTAGCGGGAATATCAATGAGCAGTTCTTC.

The rearrangement uses TRBV5-1 and TRBJ1-1; 10 nucleotides match TRBD1. This CDR3 is built from 14 residues. Germline CDR1 is SGHRS and CDR2 is YFSETQ. With 4 bases clipped from V and 6 bases from J, the junction kept 6 bases outside the gene matches. For the CDR3, the DNA is TGCGCCAGCAGCCAGGACAGGGGGGATGCTGAAGCTTTCTTT. Amino acid sequence: CASSQDRGDAEAFF.

The chain carries TRBV7-9 and TRBJ1-2, with a possible D match to TRBD1 (5 bases). This CDR3 has 14 residues. Germline CDR1 SEHNR, CDR2 FQNEAQ (reference sequence). V shed 1 base and J shed 3 bases, with 9 bases lying between them. CDR3 amino acids: CASSLGGEDYGYTF. The CDR3 coding sequence is TGTGCCAGCAGCTTAGGAGGGGAGGACTATGGCTACACCTTC.

This CDR3 is CASSQESSNEQFF. The CDR3 bases are TGCGCCAGCAGCCAAGAAAGCTCCAATGAGCAGTTCTTC. This rearrangement joins TRBV4-1 to TRBJ2-1; D remains ambiguous. The CDR3 length is 13 residues. The germline V gene encodes CDR1 MGHRA and CDR2 YSYEKL. V dropped 0 bases and J dropped 6 bases, with 6 bases sitting between them.